These 31 T cell receptor beta chains were all obtained from the same sample, sequenced in a study of a mutant IDH1 vaccine in newly diagnosed glioma. This table comes from immunoSEQ multiplex PCR, and its TCRdb copy is limited to in-frame clones, with some not included. Of about 86,000 clones in the sample, 85% were seen once. For these receptors, no antigen is known. The sample's time point: week 23, last vaccination. The investigators gave 300 ug of mutant IDH1 20-mer peptide in each vaccine dose, together with topical imiquimod. Sequencing used PBMCs, obtained from a glioma patient whose treatment included an IDH1 peptide vaccine. The receptors here all came from a man aged 25 to 40 with glioma. Some clones in this sample may be carry-over from other donors' samples.

The genes are TRBV29-1 and TRBJ1-1, with a weak D call TRBD1 (5 bases). CDR3 length: 13 amino acids. The germline gives CDR1 SQVTM, CDR2 ANQGSEA. Between the trimmed V and J ends, which lost 6 bases and 0 bases, there was a span of 11 bases. CDR3 sequence: CSVQAGVNTEAFF. For the CDR3, the DNA is TGCAGCGTCCAGGCGGGGGTGAACACTGAAGCTTTCTTT.

This chain links TRBV10-1 with TRBJ2-1; D is possibly TRBD2 (6 bases). This CDR3 is built from 13 residues. Trimming removed 3 bases at V and 8 bases at J, with 11 bases between. CDR1 WNHNN and CDR2 SYGVQD come from the germline V gene (reference sequence). DNA for the CDR3: TGCGCCAGCAGTGAAATAACGGGGGATGAGCAGTTCTTC. The encoded protein is CASSEITGDEQFF.

The rearrangement links TRBV6-5 to TRBJ1-1; no clear D. The CDR3 has 14 amino acids. Germline loops: CDR1 MNHEY, CDR2 SVGAGI. The V and J ends lost 7 bases and 4 bases respectively, with 16 bases between them. CDR3 protein: CASKLVGWSTEAFF. Written as DNA, the CDR3 is TGTGCCAGCAAACTGGTGGGATGGAGCACTGAAGCTTTCTTT.

The chain employs TRBV28 and TRBJ2-7, with D perhaps TRBD1 (5 bases). Germline assignment: CDR1 MDHEN and CDR2 SYDVKM. CDR3 length equals 14 residues. V dropped 2 bases and J dropped 5 bases, with 13 bases sitting between them. The CDR3 loop is CASSLSQGRDEQYF. The CDR3 DNA follows: TGTGCCAGCAGTTTAAGTCAGGGAAGGGACGAGCAGTACTTC.

This chain links TRBV7-3 with TRBJ2-7; 8 bases fit TRBD2. CDR3 length: 16 residues. Germline V gives CDR1 SGHTA, CDR2 FQGTGA. The ends lost 5 bases at V and 2 bases at J; junction bases unmatched: 11. In nucleotides, the CDR3 is TGTGCCAGCAGCCCGGATATGACTAGCGTTACCTACGAGCAGTACTTC. Amino acid sequence: CASSPDMTSVTYEQYF.

The chain carries TRBV5-1 and TRBJ2-7; D is possibly TRBD2 (6 bases). Between the trimmed V and J ends, which lost 4 bases and 3 bases, there was a span of 17 bases. CDR1 and CDR2 from the germline V gene are SGHRS and YFSETQ. This CDR3 is built from 15 residues. The CDR3 DNA follows: TGCGCCAGCAGCCCCCGAGGAGGGGCAGGCTACGAGCAGTACTTC. Its protein product is CASSPRGGAGYEQYF.

This chain links TRBV4-1 with TRBJ2-1; D ambiguous. This CDR3 comprises 12 residues. V was clipped by 0 bases and J by 9 bases, with 6 bases between them. Germline V lookup: CDR1 MGHRA, CDR2 YSYEKL. This CDR3 is CASSQEPGEQFF. Here the CDR3 DNA reads TGCGCCAGCAGCCAAGAACCGGGTGAGCAGTTCTTC.

This clone was observed a handful of times. The J gene is TRBJ1-5, the V gene TRBV2, with D possibly TRBD1 on 6 matching bases. Trimming shortened V by 6 bases and J by 4 bases, and 10 bases separated the two germline ends. This CDR3 has 13 residues. Per germline, CDR1 SNHLY and CDR2 FYNNEI. The DNA of the CDR3 is TGTGCCAGCAGACAGGGCCTTAATCAGCCCCAGCATTTT. This sequence encodes CASRQGLNQPQHF.

This sequence joins TRBV9 and TRBJ2-2, with D tentatively TRBD1 or TRBD2 (7 bases each). V lost 3 bases, J lost 4 bases, and 16 bases lay in between. Germline CDR1 SGDLS, CDR2 YYNGEE. The CDR3 totals 16 residues. The CDR3 region has the DNA TGTGCCAGCAGCGCCCCCAGGGGGGGAGGCACCGGGGAGCTGTTTTTT. Translation: CASSAPRGGGTGELFF.

The V and J genes are TRBV27 and TRBJ1-2; maybe TRBD1 (5 bases). This CDR3 has 14 amino acids. V lost 6 bases and J 0 bases, leaving 11 bases between the germline ends. The germline gives CDR1 MNHEY, CDR2 SMNVEV (reference sequence). CDR3: CASSLRGANYGYTF. Here the CDR3 DNA reads TGTGCCAGCAGCCTCCGGGGGGCTAACTATGGCTACACCTTC.

The CDR3 nucleotides are TGTGCCAGCAGCCGGGGTGCAGGGAGCGCGACCTACGAGCAGTACTTC. It is translated as CASSRGAGSATYEQYF. This chain links TRBV7-9 with TRBJ2-7; D might be TRBD1 or TRBD2, each matching 5 bases. The V end was cut by 5 bases, the J end by 2 bases, with 19 bases between. CDR3 length: 16 residues. CDR1 and CDR2 (germline): SEHNR, FQNEAQ (reference sequence).

This chain uses TRBV6-5 with TRBJ1-1; TRBD1 matches at 8 bases. The CDR3 contains 13 residues. After removal of 8 bases from V and 4 bases from J, the junction contained 6 bases not matched to a gene. Per germline, CDR1 MNHEY and CDR2 SVGAGI. CDR3 nucleotides: TGTGCCAGCCGTCGGACAGGGTCCACTGAAGCTTTCTTT. Translated, it gives CASRRTGSTEAFF.

J is TRBJ2-2 and V is TRBV5-1; a possible D gene is TRBD1 (6 bases). From germline, CDR1 is SGHRS and CDR2 YFSETQ. Trimming shortened V by 4 bases and J by 8 bases, and 9 bases separated the two germline ends. The CDR3 spans 12 residues. CDR3 nucleotides: TGCGCCAGCAGCCCCGGACAGGGGGAGCTGTTTTTT. Encoded protein: CASSPGQGELFF.

The chain carries TRBV9 and TRBJ2-1; either TRBD1 or TRBD2 may fit D (5 bases each). This CDR3 is 17 amino acids long. Trimming shortened V by 4 bases and J by 7 bases, and 24 bases separated the two germline ends. CDR1 SGDLS and CDR2 YYNGEE come from the germline V gene. The CDR3 here is CASSPDRGRRSGNEQFF. The CDR3 nucleotides are TGTGCCAGCAGCCCCGATCGGGGCCGGAGGTCGGGGAATGAGCAGTTCTTC.

In DNA, the CDR3 is TGTGCCTGGACGCGAGACAGCGGTTATGGCTACACCTTC. This translates into CAWTRDSGYGYTF. The chain has TRBV30 and TRBJ1-2; perhaps TRBD1 as D (5 bases). The V and J ends lost 4 bases and 5 bases respectively, with 14 bases between them. The CDR3 consists of 13 residues. Germline V lookup: CDR1 GTSNPN, CDR2 SVGIG (reference sequence).

This chain connects TRBV7-2 to TRBJ2-2, with 8 bases that match TRBD2. The germline CDR1 and CDR2 sequences are SGHTA and FQGNSA. The CDR3 runs to 15 residues. Trimming removed 7 bases from V and 3 bases from J; junction bases left unmatched: 7. CDR3: CASNPTSGYTGELFF. Here the CDR3 DNA reads TGTGCCAGCAACCCAACTAGCGGTTACACCGGGGAGCTGTTTTTT. The full variable domain, completed using reference TRBV7-2 and TRBJ2-2, is GAGVSQSPSNKVTEKGKDVELRCDPISGHTALYWYRQSLGQGLEFLIYFQGNSAPDKSGLPSDRFSAERTGGSVSTLTIQRTQQEDSAVYLCASNPTSGYTGELFFGEGSRLTVL.

The chain combines TRBV10-1 with TRBJ2-7, with 8 bases aligning to TRBD1. The germline gives CDR1 WNHNN, CDR2 SYGVQD (reference sequence). This CDR3 contains 16 residues. Trimming at V came to 3 bases and at J to 4 bases, leaving 11 bases not matched to a gene. CDR3 sequence: CASSDVAGGKVYEQYF. The CDR3 DNA is TGCGCCAGCAGTGATGTGGCAGGGGGCAAAGTATACGAGCAGTACTTC.

The genes are TRBV27 and TRBJ2-5, with D perhaps TRBD1 or TRBD2 (6 bases each). The tail of the sequence fits TRBJ2-7 better, so the J call may be wrong. CDR3 length: 14 amino acids. Germline CDR1 and CDR2: MNHEY and SMNVEV (reference sequence). The CDR3 nucleotides read TGTGCCAGCAGTTGGCGGGACACCGCCTACGAGCAGTACTTC. Protein product: CASSWRDTAYEQYF.

For this clone: The junction differs from germline at one of its ends, possibly a read error. The CDR3 DNA reads as TGTGCCAGCAGTCGCGGGAACGCCGGGGAGCTGTTTTTT. Its translation: CASSRGNAGELFF. The gene calls are TRBV6-1 and TRBJ2-2; D perhaps matches TRBD2 (6 bases). The CDR3 loop spans 13 amino acids. Looked up from germline, CDR1 is MNHNS and CDR2 is SASEGT.

This clone was recorded a few times. The rearrangement uses TRBV5-5 and TRBJ2-2; 8 nucleotides match TRBD1. V was pared by 4 bases and J by 9 bases, with 5 bases of the junction left unmatched. The CDR3 covers 13 residues. Germline lookup yields CDR1 SGHKS and CDR2 YYEKEE (reference sequence). In DNA, the CDR3 is TGTGCCAGCAGCGCTGACAGGGGCCGGGAGCTGTTTTTT. Its protein is CASSADRGRELFF.

J is TRBJ2-3 and V is TRBV27, with D tentatively TRBD2 (6 bases). Germline V gene data show CDR1 as MNHEY and CDR2 as SMNVEV (reference sequence). V dropped 6 bases and J dropped 2 bases, with 12 bases sitting between them. There are 14 residues in the CDR3. The CDR3, as DNA: TGTGCCAGCAGCAGAGCTAGCGCCACAGATACGCAGTATTTT. Its translation: CASSRASATDTQYF.

This chain uses TRBV10-1 with TRBJ2-2, with unresolved D. V lost 4 bases and J 8 bases, leaving 8 bases between the germline ends. The V gene's germline CDR1 is WNHNN and CDR2 SYGVQD (reference sequence). The CDR3 is 12 amino acids. As DNA, the CDR3 is TGCGCCAGCAGTGCCCGAGTTGGGGAGCTGTTTTTT. It is translated as CASSARVGELFF.

Only one count was recorded for this clone. The chain recombines TRBV6-5 with TRBJ2-1; 10 bases line up with TRBD1. This CDR3 has 16 residues. Germline CDR1 MNHEY, CDR2 SVGAGI. Germline trimming cut 0 bases from V and 2 bases from J; bases unmatched to any gene: 1. The CDR3 loop is CASSYSDRGPYNEQFF. CDR3 DNA: TGTGCCAGCAGTTACTCCGACAGGGGGCCCTACAATGAGCAGTTCTTC.

V is TRBV5-6 and J is TRBJ1-4; tentative D call: TRBD1 (5 bases). With 1 base removed from V and 5 bases from J, the gap between germline ends came to 9 bases. The CDR3 has 14 residues. Germline CDR1 is SGHDT and CDR2 is YYEEEE. This CDR3 reads CASSLLRGNEKLFF. CDR3 nucleotides: TGTGCCAGCAGCTTGTTACGGGGGAATGAAAAACTGTTTTTT.

This clone was found a few times. J is TRBJ1-5 and V is TRBV6-5; D call uncertain. The V gene lost 5 bases and the J gene lost 4 bases, with 9 bases spanning the gap. This CDR3 region has 13 residues. CDR1 and CDR2 from the germline V gene are MNHEY and SVGAGI. DNA of the CDR3: TGTGCCAGCAGTCAGAGGAGGAATCAGCCCCAGCATTTT. Its protein is CASSQRRNQPQHF.

J is TRBJ2-5 and V is TRBV7-9, with TRBD1 as a possible D gene (6 bases). Matching the DNA end better, TRBJ2-7 makes the J call doubtful. This CDR3 has 13 amino acids. Germline loops: CDR1 SEHNR, CDR2 FQNEAQ (reference sequence). CDR3 protein: CASSLDRFYEQYF. The CDR3 DNA reads TGTGCCAGCAGCTTGGACAGATTCTACGAGCAGTACTTC.

The V call is TRBV6-6, the J call TRBJ1-3, with unresolved D. Germline V gene lookup returns CDR1 MNHNY and CDR2 SVGAGI (reference sequence). The CDR3 extends over 15 amino acids. The V end was cut by 0 bases, the J end by 0 bases, with 6 bases between. The CDR3 DNA reads as TGTGCCAGCAGTTACTCGATTCTCTCTGGAAACACCATATATTTT. Translating gives CASSYSILSGNTIYF.

The chain employs TRBV29-1 and TRBJ2-3, with TRBD2 matching over 12 bases. The germline V gene encodes CDR1 SQVTM and CDR2 ANQGSEA. This CDR3 has 16 residues. V was clipped by 5 bases and J by 2 bases; unmatched bases: 8. The CDR3 coding sequence is TGCAGCGTTTTACCGGGACTAGCGGGTATCACAGATACGCAGTATTTT. It encodes CSVLPGLAGITDTQYF.

The rearrangement links TRBV15 to TRBJ2-5, with D unresolved. TRBJ2-7 matches the DNA end more closely, so the J call is doubtful. Per the germline V gene, CDR1 is LNHNV and CDR2 is YYDKDF (reference sequence). The CDR3 is made up of 13 amino acids. The CDR3 DNA sequence: TGTGCCACCAGCAGAGATTTACTCTACGAGCAGTACTTC. It codes for CATSRDLLYEQYF.

The table lists this clone with a count of one. V usage is TRBV15 and J usage is TRBJ2-1; D is unresolved. The V gene's germline CDR1 is LNHNV and CDR2 YYDKDF (reference sequence). Deletions cut 1 base from V and 5 bases from J, with 9 bases between. The CDR3 is 14 residues long. DNA for the CDR3: TGTGCCACCAGCAGAGGGTTCCTGGACAATGAGCAGTTCTTC. Its translation is CATSRGFLDNEQFF.

The V gene is TRBV30, the J gene TRBJ1-2, with 9 bases identical to TRBD1. The germline gives CDR1 GTSNPN, CDR2 SVGIG (reference sequence). This CDR3 has 13 amino acids. V shed 3 bases and J 5 bases; nucleotides not matched to a gene: 4. Here the CDR3 reads CAWRGQGRYGYTF. In DNA, the CDR3 is TGTGCCTGGAGGGGACAGGGAAGGTATGGCTACACCTTC.